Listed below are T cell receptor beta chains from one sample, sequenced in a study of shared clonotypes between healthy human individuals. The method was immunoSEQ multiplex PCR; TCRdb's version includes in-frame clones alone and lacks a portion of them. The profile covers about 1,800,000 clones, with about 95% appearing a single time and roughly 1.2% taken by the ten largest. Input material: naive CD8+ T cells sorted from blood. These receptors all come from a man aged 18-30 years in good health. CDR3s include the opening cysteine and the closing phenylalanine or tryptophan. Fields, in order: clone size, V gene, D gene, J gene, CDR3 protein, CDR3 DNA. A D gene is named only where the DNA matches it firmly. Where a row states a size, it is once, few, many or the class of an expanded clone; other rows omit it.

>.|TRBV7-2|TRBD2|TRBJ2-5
CASSQPQALAGAETQYF
TGTGCCAGCAGCCAACCCCAAGCCCTAGCGGGAGCGGAGACCCAGTACTTC
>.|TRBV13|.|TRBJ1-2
CASSPTEGGAEYGYTF
TGTGCCAGCAGCCCTACAGAAGGGGGGGCTGAGTATGGCTACACCTTC
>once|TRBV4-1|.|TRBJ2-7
CASSQDGSSGYEQYF
TGCGCCAGCAGCCAAGATGGGAGTAGCGGATACGAGCAGTACTTC
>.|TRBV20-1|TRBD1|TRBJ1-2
CKSTGSLGYTF
TGCAAATCGACAGGGTCGCTTGGCTACACCTTC
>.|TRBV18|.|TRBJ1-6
CASSPGRGIQNSPLHF
TGTGCCAGCTCACCAGGGCGGGGAATTCAGAATTCACCCCTCCACTTT
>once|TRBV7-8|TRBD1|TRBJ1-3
CASSSPQGAGNTIYF
TGTGCCAGCAGCTCCCCACAGGGGGCTGGAAACACCATATATTTT
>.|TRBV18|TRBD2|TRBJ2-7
CASSPPTSASYEQYF
TGTGCCAGCTCACCACCGACTAGCGCCTCCTACGAGCAGTACTTC
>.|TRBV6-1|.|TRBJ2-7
CASSDHPEVYYEQYF
TGTGCCAGCAGTGACCACCCAGAAGTCTACTACGAGCAGTACTTC
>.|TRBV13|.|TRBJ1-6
CASSPDGVGSPLHF
TGTGCCAGCAGCCCGGACGGGGTTGGGTCACCCCTCCACTTT
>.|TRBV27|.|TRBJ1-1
CASSWVGGNTEAFF
TGTGCCAGCAGTTGGGTAGGAGGAAACACTGAAGCTTTCTTT
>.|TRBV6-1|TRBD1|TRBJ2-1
CASSEAATPERGHDNEQFF
TGTGCCAGCAGTGAAGCGGCCACCCCGGAGAGGGGGCATGACAATGAGCAGTTCTTC
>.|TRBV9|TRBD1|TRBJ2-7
CASSGQGSYEQYF
TGTGCCAGCAGCGGACAGGGCTCCTACGAGCAGTACTTC
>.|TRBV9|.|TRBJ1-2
CASSPLVAGF
TGTGCCAGCAGCCCTCTGGTCGCCGGCTTC
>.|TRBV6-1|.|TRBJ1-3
CASSEARSSGNTIYF
TGTGCCAGCAGTGAAGCACGGTCCTCTGGAAACACCATATATTTT
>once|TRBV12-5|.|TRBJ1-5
CASGFTVTTPRPQHF
TGTGCTAGTGGCTTCACAGTGACCACACCCCGGCCCCAGCATTTT
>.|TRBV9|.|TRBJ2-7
CASSFQDAAYEQYF
TGTGCCAGCAGCTTTCAGGACGCCGCCTACGAGCAGTACTTC
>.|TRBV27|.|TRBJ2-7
CASSPGATYEQYF
TGTGCCAGCAGTCCGGGGGCGACCTACGAGCAGTACTTC
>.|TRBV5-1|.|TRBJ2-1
CASSLGASSYNEQFF
TGCGCCAGCAGCTTAGGGGCAAGCTCCTACAATGAGCAGTTCTTC
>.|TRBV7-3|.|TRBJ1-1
CASSLILRSEAFF
TGTGCCAGCAGCTTAATCCTACGCTCTGAAGCTTTCTTT
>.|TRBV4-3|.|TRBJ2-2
CASSYRNTGELFF
TGCGCCAGCAGCTATCGGAACACCGGGGAGCTGTTTTTT
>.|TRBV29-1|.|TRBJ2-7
CSVEGQDGPYEQYF
TGCAGCGTTGAAGGGCAGGACGGACCCTACGAGCAGTACTTC
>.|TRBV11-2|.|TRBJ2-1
CASSAKGASIPFYNEQFF
TGTGCCAGCAGCGCGAAAGGAGCTAGCATACCCTTTTACAATGAGCAGTTCTTC
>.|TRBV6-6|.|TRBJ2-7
CASSYSQGYEQYF
TGTGCCAGCAGTTACTCGCAGGGCTACGAGCAGTACTTC
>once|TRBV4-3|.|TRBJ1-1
CASSPTVNTEAFF
TGCGCCAGCAGCCCGACAGTGAACACTGAAGCTTTCTTT
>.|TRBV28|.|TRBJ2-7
CASTGSRYEQYF
TGTGCCAGCACAGGGTCGAGATACGAGCAGTACTTC
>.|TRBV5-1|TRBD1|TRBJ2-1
CASSSGTGFTEQFF
TGCGCCAGCAGCTCCGGGACAGGGTTTACTGAGCAGTTCTTC
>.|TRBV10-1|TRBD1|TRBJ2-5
CASSILPRDRGSVTQYF
TGCGCCAGCAGCATTTTGCCCCGGGACAGGGGATCGGTGACCCAGTACTTC
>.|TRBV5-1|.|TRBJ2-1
CASSSDFSSYNEQFF
TGCGCCAGCAGCTCCGACTTCAGCTCCTACAATGAGCAGTTCTTC
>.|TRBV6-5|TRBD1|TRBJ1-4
CASSGDRENEKLFF
TGTGCCAGCAGCGGGGACAGGGAGAACGAAAAACTGTTTTTT
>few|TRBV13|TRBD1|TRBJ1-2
CASSLGRGLDGYTF
TGTGCCAGCAGCTTAGGCAGGGGGTTAGATGGCTACACCTTC
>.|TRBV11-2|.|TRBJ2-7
CASSLDPGMDLYEQYF
TGTGCCAGCAGCTTAGATCCAGGTATGGACCTCTACGAGCAGTACTTC